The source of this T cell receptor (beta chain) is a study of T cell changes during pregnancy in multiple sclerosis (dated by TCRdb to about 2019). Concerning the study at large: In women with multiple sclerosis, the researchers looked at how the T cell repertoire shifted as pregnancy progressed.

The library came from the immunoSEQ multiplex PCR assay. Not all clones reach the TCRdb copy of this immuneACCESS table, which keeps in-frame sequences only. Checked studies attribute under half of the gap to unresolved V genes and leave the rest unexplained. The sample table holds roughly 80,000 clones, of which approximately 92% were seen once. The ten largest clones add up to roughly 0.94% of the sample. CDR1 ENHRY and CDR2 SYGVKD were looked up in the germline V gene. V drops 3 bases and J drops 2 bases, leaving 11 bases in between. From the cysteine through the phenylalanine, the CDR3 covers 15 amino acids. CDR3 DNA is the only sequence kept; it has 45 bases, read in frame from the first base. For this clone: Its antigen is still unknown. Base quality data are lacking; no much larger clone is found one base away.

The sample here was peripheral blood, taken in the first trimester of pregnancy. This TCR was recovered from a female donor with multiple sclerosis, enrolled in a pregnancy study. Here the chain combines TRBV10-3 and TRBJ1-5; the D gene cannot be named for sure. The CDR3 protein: CAISERVGGNQPQHF. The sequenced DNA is TGTGCCATCAGTGAAAGGGTCGGGGGCAATCAGCCCCAGCATTTT.